These 5 T cell receptor beta chains were all obtained from the same sample, sequenced in a study of blood T cell repertoires in COVID-19. Profiling relied on immunoSEQ multiplex PCR, and the TCRdb table lists in-frame clones only, not all of them. Seen here are about 150,000 clones, about 85% observed once, and the top ten hold 2.4%. The specimen sequenced was peripheral blood. Receptors were obtained from a woman in her seventies with acute or convalescent COVID-19.

The V call is TRBV20-1, the J call TRBJ2-7; 7 bases agree with TRBD2. Looked up from germline, CDR1 is DFQATT and CDR2 is SNEGSKA (reference sequence). This CDR3 spans 11 amino acids. V lost 3 bases, J lost 7 bases, and 3 bases stayed unmatched. This chain's CDR3 is CSARRGREQYV. The CDR3 DNA sequence: TGCAGTGCTAGGCGGGGGAGGGAGCAGTACGTC.

DNA of the CDR3: TGTGCCAGCAGCTTAGCAGGGGGCCTTTGGCAGCCCCAGCATTTT. It specifies CASSLAGGLWQPQHF. The rearrangement joins TRBV11-2 to TRBJ1-5, with 8 bases matching TRBD1. The germline V gene encodes CDR1 SGHAT and CDR2 FQNNGV. The CDR3 spans 15 residues. The ends lost 1 base at V and 7 bases at J; junction bases unmatched: 6.

This chain joins TRBV27 and TRBJ1-4; 7 nucleotides match TRBD1. This CDR3 is built from 16 residues. Trimming took 2 bases from V and 4 from J; bases not matched to a gene: 7. The germline V gene has CDR1 MNHEY and CDR2 SMNVEV (reference sequence). CDR3 protein: CASSLRGQALNEKLFF. CDR3 in DNA: TGTGCCAGCAGTTTAAGAGGACAGGCACTTAATGAAAAACTGTTTTTT.

The chain carries TRBV2 and TRBJ1-5, with 7 positions matching TRBD1. Germline V gene data show CDR1 as SNHLY and CDR2 as FYNNEI. Losses at the gene ends were 6 bases for V and 0 bases for J; bases not matched to a gene: 5. The CDR3 length is 15 residues. The CDR3 here is CASRPTGYSNQPQHF. The CDR3 DNA follows: TGTGCCAGCAGGCCGACAGGGTATAGCAATCAGCCCCAGCATTTT.

Only one count was recorded for this clone. The rearrangement links TRBV7-8 to TRBJ2-3; 13 nucleotides match TRBD2. Germline V gene sequence: CDR1 SGHVS, CDR2 FQNEAQ. This CDR3 is 17 amino acids long. The junction had 3 bases not matched to a gene; V was cut back by 2 bases and J by 1 base. The CDR3 nucleotides are TGTGCCAGCAGCTTAATCGGGACTAGCGGGGGCACAGATACGCAGTATTTT. This gives the protein CASSLIGTSGGTDTQYF.